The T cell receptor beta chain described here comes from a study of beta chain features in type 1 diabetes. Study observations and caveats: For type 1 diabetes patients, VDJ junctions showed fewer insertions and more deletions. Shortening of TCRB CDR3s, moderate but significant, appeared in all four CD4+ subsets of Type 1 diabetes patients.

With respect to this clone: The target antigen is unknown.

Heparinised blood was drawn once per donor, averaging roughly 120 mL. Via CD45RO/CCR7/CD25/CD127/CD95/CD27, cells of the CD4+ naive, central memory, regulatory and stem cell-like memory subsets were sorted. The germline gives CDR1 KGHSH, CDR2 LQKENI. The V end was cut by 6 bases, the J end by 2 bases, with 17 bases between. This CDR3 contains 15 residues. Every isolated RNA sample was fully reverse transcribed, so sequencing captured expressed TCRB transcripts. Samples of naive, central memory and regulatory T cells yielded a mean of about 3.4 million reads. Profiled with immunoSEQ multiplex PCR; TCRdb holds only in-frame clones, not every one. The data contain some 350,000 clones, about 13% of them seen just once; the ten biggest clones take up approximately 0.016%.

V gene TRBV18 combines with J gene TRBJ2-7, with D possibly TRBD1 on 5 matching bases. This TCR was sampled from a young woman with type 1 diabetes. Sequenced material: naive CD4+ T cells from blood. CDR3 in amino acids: CASSPNEDTPYEQYV. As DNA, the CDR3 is TGTGCCAGCTCCCCTAATGAGGACACCCCCTACGAGCAGTACGTC.